The source of this T cell receptor beta chain is a study of blood T cell repertoires in COVID-19. Across the whole study: Italy, Spain and the United States were the sources of the convalescent and acute COVID-19 samples. The analysed material was cDNA or gDNA that came from T cells, B-cell-depleted T cells, or PBMCs.

As regards this clone: The junction departs from the called germline gene at one end, perhaps through a read error.

In the original analysis: Reference gene primers were amplified, and this amplification served to estimate nucleated cell counts. TCRdb's table, derived via immunoSEQ multiplex PCR, lists solely in-frame clones and lacks some. Clone size and the V and J calls come from that table; the DNA yielded D and trimming. The repertoire holds some 250,000 clones, with around 86% as singletons. Germline loops: CDR1 LGHNA, CDR2 YSLEER. CDR3 length: 12 amino acids. This rearrangement joins TRBV4-3 to TRBJ1-2; no reliable D call. The receptor comes from a woman in her 70s with active or convalescent COVID-19. Sequencing was carried out using peripheral blood. In DNA, the CDR3 is TGCGCCAGCAGCCAAGATCGGGAGGGAACGGCCTTC. This translates into CASSQDREGTAF.